This T cell receptor beta chain was observed in a study of cytomegalovirus exposure and HLA in healthy donors. Study findings and constraints: Later analysis identified around 15,000 TCR beta sequences associated with HLA alleles, using a false discovery rate threshold of 0.05.

For this clone: As yet, its antigen is unknown.

PCR involved 60 Vbeta and 13 Jbeta primers. The method was immunoSEQ multiplex PCR; TCRdb's version includes in-frame clones alone and lacks a portion of them. The repertoire holds approximately 110,000 clones, under 90% seen once, with 2.2% in the top ten. The CDR3 runs 14 residues. CDR1 and CDR2 from the germline V gene are SGHRS and YFSETQ. The germline V and J ends were trimmed by 0 bases and 1 base, with 7 bases remaining between them. The J gene is TRBJ1-1, the V gene TRBV5-1; a possible D gene is TRBD1 (5 bases). Specimen: PBMCs. The receptor's source is a woman aged 25 to 39 in good health and CMV-seronegative. In DNA, the CDR3 is TGCGCCAGCAGCTTGGTTCAGGGGAACACTGAAGCTTTCTTT. Translation gives CASSLVQGNTEAFF.